This TCR beta chain was documented in a study of T cell responses to AZD1222 COVID-19 vaccine. Broader study findings: White British donors predominated, females outnumbered males, and clonal diversity was possibly underestimated. Baseline serostatus was positive in only six AZD1222 recipients. The CD4 TCRs associated with vaccination extended across spike and predominated at 160-218 and 743-854.

Pooled samples include second doses given at about 4 or 12 weeks. This CDR3 is 13 amino acids long. V was cut by 1 base and J by 6 bases, with 7 bases left in between. The V gene's germline CDR1 is SGHTA and CDR2 FQGTGA. The method was immunoSEQ multiplex PCR; TCRdb's version includes in-frame clones alone and lacks a portion of them. The repertoire holds 120,000 to 150,000 clones, with around 90% as singletons. With respect to this clone: Its target is not known.

The genes are TRBV7-3 and TRBJ2-1; D is ambiguous. The sequencing used peripheral blood, collected 28 days after the second AZD1222 dose. The TCR comes from an adult who received the AZD1222 COVID-19 vaccine. The CDR3 DNA reads TGTGCCAGCAGCTTAAATCCGGCCAATGAGCAGTTCTTC. Protein product: CASSLNPANEQFF.